Described below is a single T cell receptor (beta chain) sequence and its context. Its antigen is currently unknown. Germline V gene sequence: CDR1 SGHTA, CDR2 FQGNSA. The CDR3 loop spans 14 amino acids. V was clipped by 0 bases and J by 11 bases, with 14 bases between them. This entry is derived from a study of OX40 agonist ivuxolimab in advanced cancers. Findings of the study overall: Relative to CD4+, CD8+ T cells held more expanded clones on average.

The method was immunoSEQ multiplex PCR; TCRdb's version includes in-frame clones alone and lacks a portion of them. Here the sample spans some 86,000 clones, less than 95% being singletons. The specimen was CD4+ or CD8+ T cells sorted from blood, collected in a trial of the OX40 agonist ivuxolimab. The sequence was obtained from an adult with an advanced solid tumor such as melanoma, head and neck, liver or kidney cancer. The genes are TRBV7-2 and TRBJ1-3; weak D call: TRBD1 (5 bases). DNA for the CDR3: TGTGCCAGCAGCTTAGCCGGCCGTGGACACGCCATATATTTT. As protein: CASSLAGRGHAIYF. Full variable domain (outside the CDR3, taken from reference TRBV7-2 and TRBJ1-3): GAGVSQSPSNKVTEKGKDVELRCDPISGHTALYWYRQSLGQGLEFLIYFQGNSAPDKSGLPSDRFSAERTGGSVSTLTIQRTQQEDSAVYLCASSLAGRGHAIYFGEGSWLTVV.